Below are 20 T cell receptor beta chains sequenced from a single sample in a study of blood T cell repertoires in COVID-19. Some clones are missing from TCRdb's copy, which holds only in-frame ones; the method was immunoSEQ multiplex PCR. The sample has some 150,000 clones; around 90% are singletons. The sample comprised peripheral blood. These receptors all stem from a woman aged 60-75 years with active or convalescent COVID-19.

This clone was observed a handful of times. The chain joins TRBV6-2 or TRBV6-3 to TRBJ1-4; TRBD1 aligns across 8 bases. The germline gives CDR1 MNHEY, CDR2 SVGEGT. The CDR3 loop spans 14 amino acids. Trimming at V came to 4 bases and at J to 7 bases, leaving 5 bases not matched to a gene. In nucleotides, the CDR3 is TGTGCCAGCAGTTTTGGACAGGGAGGTGAAAAACTGTTTTTT. Protein product: CASSFGQGGEKLFF.

The CDR3 is CASSGFQETQYF. The CDR3 DNA is TGTGCCAGCTCAGGGTTCCAAGAGACCCAGTACTTC. The chain has TRBV11-2 and TRBJ2-5; TRBD1 is a possible D gene (5 bases). CDR3 length: 12 amino acids. The germline V and J ends were trimmed by 8 bases and 1 base, with 8 bases remaining between them. Per the germline V gene, CDR1 is SGHAT and CDR2 is FQNNGV.

This sequence joins TRBV5-1 and TRBJ1-1; D might be TRBD1 (6 bases). Germline V lookup: CDR1 SGHRS, CDR2 YFSETQ. The V and J ends lost 5 bases and 0 bases respectively, with 11 bases between them. The CDR3 runs to 14 residues. CDR3 in DNA: TGCGCCAGCAGTAGGGACACCATGAACACTGAAGCTTTCTTT. It yields the protein CASSRDTMNTEAFF.

The chain couples TRBV5-8 to TRBJ2-5; TRBD2 matches at 13 bases. CDR1 is SGHTS and CDR2 is YDEGEE in the germline V gene. V trimming: 0 bases; J trimming: 0 bases; junction bases outside the gene matches: 5. This CDR3 is built from 18 residues. This CDR3 reads CASSLGGLAGAHQETQYF. As DNA, the CDR3 is TGTGCCAGCAGCTTGGGAGGACTAGCGGGGGCCCACCAAGAGACCCAGTACTTC.

The genes are TRBV6-5 and TRBJ1-3; TRBD1 is a possible D gene (5 bases). CDR3 size: 13 residues. With 8 bases removed from V and 3 bases from J, the gap between germline ends came to 11 bases. Germline V gene lookup returns CDR1 MNHEY and CDR2 SVGAGI. The CDR3 spells CASLTELGNTIYF. The CDR3 nucleotides read TGTGCCAGCCTGACAGAACTTGGAAACACCATATATTTT.

J is TRBJ1-2 and V is TRBV10-3; 9 bases are a match to TRBD1. Germline V gene sequence: CDR1 ENHRY, CDR2 SYGVKD. The CDR3 runs to 15 residues. V lost 8 bases to trimming and J lost 0 bases; unmatched junction nucleotides: 7. CDR3 protein: CAISRGQGANYGYTF. DNA of the CDR3: TGTGCCATCTCTAGGGGACAGGGCGCTAACTATGGCTACACCTTC.

This rearrangement joins TRBV18 to TRBJ2-7, with 7 bases aligning to TRBD1. Germline-derived CDR1 and CDR2 are KGHSH and LQKENI. V was pared by 4 bases and J by 7 bases, with 10 bases of the junction left unmatched. This CDR3 comprises 14 residues. CDR3 DNA sequence: TGTGCCAGCTCACTTAGACAGGGCCTTGGGGAGCAGTACTTC. Its translation: CASSLRQGLGEQYF.

The rearrangement links TRBV5-6 to TRBJ2-2, with 12 bases that match TRBD2. Germline lookup yields CDR1 SGHDT and CDR2 YYEEEE. This CDR3 spans 17 amino acids. V gave up 2 bases and J gave up 3 bases; unmatched junction bases: 5. CDR3 residues: CASSFRLAGGYTGELFF. The CDR3, as DNA: TGTGCCAGCAGCTTCCGCCTAGCGGGGGGGTACACCGGGGAGCTGTTTTTT.

The rearrangement uses TRBV5-1 and TRBJ2-1, with 7 bases fitting TRBD1. Germline CDR1 and CDR2: SGHRS and YFSETQ. V was pared by 4 bases and J by 2 bases, with 9 bases of the junction left unmatched. There are 16 residues in the CDR3. CDR3 bases: TGCGCCAGCAGCGATGGGGACAGTCTGACCTACAATGAGCAGTTCTTC. This codes for CASSDGDSLTYNEQFF.

The V gene is TRBV7-2, the J gene TRBJ2-5; 15 bases align to TRBD2. The CDR3 is 18 amino acids. Unmatched junction bases numbered 8, after V lost 4 bases and J lost 2 bases. Germline V CDR1 and CDR2: SGHTA, FQGNSA. The CDR3 bases are TGTGCCAGCAGCTCGGCAGGACTAGCGGGGGGGCAACAAGAGACCCAGTACTTC. Encoded protein: CASSSAGLAGGQQETQYF.

This chain links TRBV6-5 with TRBJ1-6, with D possibly being TRBD1 (6 bases). The CDR3 spans 13 residues. The V end was cut by 6 bases, the J end by 6 bases, with 9 bases between. Germline CDR1 MNHEY, CDR2 SVGAGI. The CDR3 nucleotides are TGTGCCAGCAGAGCACAGGGTAATTCACCCCTCCACTTT. As protein: CASRAQGNSPLHF.

V usage is TRBV5-1 and J usage is TRBJ1-1; 8 bases align to TRBD1. CDR1 is SGHRS, CDR2 YFSETQ, per germline. The length of the CDR3 is 13 residues. V gave up 4 bases and J gave up 7 bases; unmatched junction bases: 6. CDR3 sequence: CASSTGQGGEAFF. CDR3 nucleotide sequence: TGCGCCAGCAGCACTGGACAGGGAGGTGAAGCTTTCTTT.

The chain joins TRBV7-8 to TRBJ2-4; 8 bases are a match to TRBD1. Losses at the gene ends were 3 bases for V and 8 bases for J; bases not matched to a gene: 3. Germline CDR1 and CDR2: SGHVS and FQNEAQ. The CDR3 has 13 amino acids. In DNA form, the CDR3 reads TGTGCCAGCAGCTTTGGACAGGGAGACATTCAGTACTTC. Translating gives CASSFGQGDIQYF.

The genes are TRBV29-1 and TRBJ2-1, with 7 nucleotides matching TRBD2. The CDR3 has 16 amino acids. The J segment lost 4 bases and the V segment lost 6 bases, leaving 15 bases of the junction unmatched. In germline, CDR1 is SQVTM, CDR2 ANQGSEA. The CDR3 loop reads CSVDPRTREGYNEQFF. The CDR3 DNA sequence: TGCAGCGTCGACCCCCGAACTAGGGAGGGGTACAATGAGCAGTTCTTC.

The rearrangement links TRBV18 to TRBJ1-3, with a possible D match to TRBD1 (5 bases). V lost 8 bases to trimming and J lost 2 bases, with 13 bases between them. CDR1 and CDR2 from the germline V gene are KGHSH and LQKENI. The CDR3 length is 14 residues. The CDR3 spells CASTVTETGNTIYF. CDR3 nucleotides: TGTGCCAGCACAGTGACAGAGACTGGAAACACCATATATTTT.

The genes are TRBV5-1 and TRBJ2-5; TRBD2 might be the D (5 bases). There are 16 residues in the CDR3. The V end lost 0 bases, the J end lost 1 base, and 13 bases lay between the germline ends. CDR1 and CDR2 (germline): SGHRS, YFSETQ. CDR3 sequence (DNA): TGCGCCAGCAGCTTGGATAACCGGGATAGCCAAGAGACCCAGTACTTC. Protein sequence: CASSLDNRDSQETQYF.

This clone was counted only a few times. CDR3 sequence (DNA): TGTGCCATCAGTCACAGGGGCGAAGCCACCGGGGAGCTGTTTTTT. This translates into CAISHRGEATGELFF. The V and J genes are TRBV10-3 and TRBJ2-2, with 7 bases matching TRBD1. Germline loops: CDR1 ENHRY, CDR2 SYGVKD. The CDR3 consists of 15 residues. V lost 5 bases and J lost 4; bases outside the gene matches: 7.

CDR3 loop: CATSDSLAGGPREQFF. CDR3 in DNA: TGTGCCACCAGTGATTCCTTAGCGGGGGGGCCTAGGGAGCAGTTCTTC. The rearrangement uses TRBV24-1 and TRBJ2-1; 11 nucleotides line up with TRBD2. The CDR3 extends over 16 amino acids. J gave up 10 bases and V 2 bases, and 9 bases lay outside the gene matches. CDR1 and CDR2 (germline): KGHDR, SFDVKD.

This chain uses TRBV30 with TRBJ2-7; D unclear. Germline lookup yields CDR1 GTSNPN and CDR2 SVGIG (reference sequence). Deletions cut 2 bases from V and 5 bases from J, with 13 bases between. The CDR3 consists of 13 residues. The CDR3 region is CAWSPGSENEQYF. CDR3 nucleotides: TGTGCCTGGAGTCCGGGTTCAGAAAACGAGCAGTACTTC.

CDR3 sequence reads: CASSLYGTGGFSPLHF. DNA of the CDR3: TGTGCCAGCAGCTTGTACGGGACAGGGGGCTTTTCACCCCTCCACTTT. The chain combines TRBV5-4 with TRBJ1-6; 12 bases are a match to TRBD1. The CDR3 extends over 16 amino acids. Germline lookup yields CDR1 SGHNT and CDR2 YYREEE (reference sequence). The junction had 5 bases not matched to a gene; V was cut back by 1 base and J by 9 bases. Based on the CDR3 plus reference TRBV5-4 and TRBJ1-6, the full variable domain is ETGVTQSPTHLIKTRGQQVTLRCSSQSGHNTVSWYQQALGQGPQFIFQYYREEENGRGNFPPRFSGLQFPNYSSELNVNALELDDSALYLCASSLYGTGGFSPLHFGNGTRLTVT.